This TCR beta chain was recorded in a study of shared clonotypes between healthy human individuals. Study-wide results and limits: The authors expected sequencing depth to affect clonotype sharing among donors.

In its sample, this clone is medium-sized (0.01 to 0.1%). Its antigen is not identified. Other DNA sequences in the same sample also yield this CDR3. At the deep level, the assay was run. Each subset's genomic DNA was shared equally among a number of immunoSEQ plates. Repertoires were generated with immunoSEQ multiplex PCR, while TCRdb's copy carries only in-frame clones and drops some. The table lists approximately 320,000 clones, 87% of them singletons. The CDR3 extends over 15 amino acids. V was clipped by 0 bases and J by 4 bases; unmatched bases: 4. Germline lookup yields CDR1 SGDLS and CDR2 YYNGEE.

The clonotype was recovered from a man between 18 and 29 years old in good health. The chain joins TRBV9 to TRBJ2-5, with TRBD2 identical over 9 bases. The source material was memory CD8+ T cells sorted from blood. Subset indicated: CD45RO+ cells pooled with CCR7-negative TemRA cells. CDR3 nucleotide sequence: TGTGCCAGCAGCGTAGATGGAGCGGGAGGAGAGACCCAGTACTTC. Amino acid sequence: CASSVDGAGGETQYF.